The following is a TCR beta chain sequence with its context. The data were taken from a study of blood T cell repertoires in COVID-19. The overall study: COVID-19 samples, acute and convalescent, were from the United States, Italy and Spain.

The J segment lost 9 bases and the V segment lost 3 bases, leaving 5 bases of the junction unmatched. Germline V lookup: CDR1 SGDLS, CDR2 YYNGEE. The CDR3 has 14 residues. As originally analysed: The assay estimated nucleated cells by amplifying reference gene primers. The method was immunoSEQ multiplex PCR; TCRdb's version includes in-frame clones alone and lacks a portion of them. D and trimming were read from the DNA, whereas the V and J calls and clone size are those reported in that table. This sample yields around 65,000 clones, of which less than 85% are seen a single time; roughly 18% belongs to the top ten.

Input material: peripheral blood. This TCR was recovered from a man aged 60-69 years with acute or convalescent COVID-19. The genes are TRBV9 and TRBJ1-6; 8 nucleotides align to TRBD1. The CDR3 sequence is CASSGTGIGSPLHF. DNA for the CDR3: TGTGCCAGCAGCGGGACAGGGATAGGTTCACCCCTCCACTTT.